Below are 7 T cell receptor beta chains sequenced from a single sample in a study of cytomegalovirus exposure and HLA in healthy donors (TCRdb year 2017). Receptor amplification or capture employed the immunoSEQ multiplex PCR assay. For the multiplex PCR, a mixture combining 60 forward primers for TCR Vbeta segments and 13 reverse primers for TCR Jbeta segments was used. TCRdb stores this immuneACCESS table with in-frame sequences only. Part of the clones is absent; in the studies checked, under half of the shortfall reflects unresolved V genes, and no reason is known for the rest. The sample table shows some 45,000 clones, and around 50% are seen once. Jointly, the top ten make up 9% to 14% of the sample. Sequenced material: PBMCs. These receptors were obtained from a human donor in good health.

This clone came up a few times. The J gene is TRBJ1-3, the V gene TRBV7-6; 7 bases line up with TRBD1. V lost 5 bases and J lost 0; bases outside the gene matches: 13. Germline V lookup: CDR1 SGHVS, CDR2 FNYEAQ. CDR3 size: 18 residues. The CDR3 spells CASSRIPNRGSSGNTIYF. CDR3 bases: TGTGCCAGCAGCCGAATACCCAACAGGGGTAGCTCTGGAAACACCATATATTTT. The full variable domain, with the rest looked up from reference TRBV7-6 and TRBJ1-3, is GAGVSQSPRYKVTKRGQDVALRCDPISGHVSLYWYRQALGQGPEFLTYFNYEAQQDKSGLPNDRFSAERPEGSISTLTIQRTEQRDSAMYRCASSRIPNRGSSGNTIYFGEGSWLTVV.

The chain recombines TRBV6-5 with TRBJ2-5; 7 nucleotides align to TRBD1. V trimming: 6 bases; J trimming: 5 bases; junction bases outside the gene matches: 9. The CDR3 is made up of 14 amino acids. CDR1 and CDR2 from the germline V gene are MNHEY and SVGAGI. DNA of the CDR3: TGTGCCAGCAGCCGAGCAGGGGGTCGGGAGACCCAGTACTTC. Translated: CASSRAGGRETQYF.

The chain is built from TRBV27 and TRBJ2-7; no clear D gene. Trimming removed 5 bases from V and 2 bases from J, with 19 bases in between. The CDR3 is made up of 16 amino acids. CDR1 and CDR2 from the germline V gene are MNHEY and SMNVEV (reference sequence). CDR3 DNA: TGTGCCAGCAGTCTGCTCGGCGCGCAGGCACCCTACGAGCAGTACTTC. Translated: CASSLLGAQAPYEQYF.

This clone has more than one count but fewer than ten. The rearrangement joins TRBV4-1 to TRBJ1-6, with D maybe TRBD1 (6 bases). V was trimmed by 0 bases and J by 9 bases, leaving 12 bases between them. CDR1 is MGHRA, CDR2 YSYEKL, per germline. This CDR3 is 15 amino acids long. The CDR3 bases are TGCGCCAGCAGCCAAGAGGGGGCGCGGAGTTCACCCCTCCACTTT. It is translated as CASSQEGARSSPLHF.

V is TRBV10-3 and J is TRBJ2-1; D not resolved. The germline CDR1 and CDR2 sequences are ENHRY and SYGVKD. Trimming took 9 bases from V and 2 from J, leaving 8 bases between them. The CDR3 extends over 12 amino acids. The CDR3 spells CAMGPAYNEQFF. CDR3 in DNA: TGTGCCATGGGCCCCGCCTACAATGAGCAGTTCTTC.

The chain is built from TRBV6-6 and TRBJ2-1; tentative D call: TRBD2 (7 bases). Trimming removed 10 bases from V and 7 bases from J, with 23 bases in between. From germline, CDR1 is MNHNY and CDR2 SVGAGI (reference sequence). There are 15 residues in the CDR3. The CDR3 here is CATTPRGGVRNEQFF. The CDR3 nucleotides are TGTGCCACCACCCCAAGGGGGGGAGTAAGGAATGAGCAGTTCTTC.

V usage is TRBV4-2 and J usage is TRBJ1-1; 8 nucleotides align to TRBD1. V lost 0 bases, J lost 6 bases, and 6 bases stayed unmatched. The CDR3 is 15 residues long. Germline CDR1 is LGHNA and CDR2 is YNFKEQ. CDR3 nucleotide sequence: TGTGCCAGCAGCCAAGAGAGGACAGGGCGTCCTGAAGCTTTCTTT. The encoded protein is CASSQERTGRPEAFF.